This T cell receptor beta chain was recorded in a study of shared clonotypes between healthy human individuals. Study results and limitations: Clonotype sharing among donors was thought likely to change with sequencing depth.

Deep level was the assay's run setting. Generated by immunoSEQ multiplex PCR, the TCRdb table keeps only in-frame clones and is missing some. The repertoire has roughly 480,000 clones, less than 80% of them found once; the top ten carry 10% to 15%. V was trimmed by 4 bases and J by 10 bases, leaving 19 bases between them. This CDR3 is built from 13 residues. Per the germline V gene, CDR1 is GTSNPN and CDR2 is SVGIG (reference sequence). This clone came up a few times. What it recognizes is unknown. There were no recent acute infections or vaccinations among the donors, who were healthy HIV-negative adults.

Specimen: PBMCs. This sequence was found in a woman between 35 and 50 years old in good health. Some clones in this sample may be carry-over from other donors' samples. This chain connects TRBV30 to TRBJ1-1; possibly TRBD1 for D (6 bases). The CDR3 loop reads CAWTYRAGAGAFF. The DNA of the CDR3 is TGTGCCTGGACCTACAGGGCCGGGGCTGGAGCTTTCTTT.